These T cell receptor beta chains were read from a single sample in a study of T cells in Graves' hyperthyroidism and ophthalmopathy. One entry per CDR3 protein, called by TCRdb with MiXCR from the multiplex PCR reads. The repertoire includes about 480,000 distinct CDR3 sequences, about 20% of them detected once, and 45% to 55% sits in the top ten. The source material was blood. The origin of the receptors is a woman aged 70-85 years with Graves' ophthalmopathy. Each CDR3 is given with its conserved first and last residue. The D gene is left open where the match is weak. Clone size, where shown, is once, few, many, or a class for clones that have expanded.

TRBD1	TRBV10-1	TRBJ1-1	few	TGCGCCAGCAGTCCACGGGTGACAGGGGCGTTCAACACTGAAGCTTTCTTT	CASSPRVTGAFNTEAFF
.	TRBV6-1	TRBJ2-5	many	TGTGCCAGCAGTCGAACTAGCTTAGAGACCCAGTACTTC	CASSRTSLETQYF
.	TRBV7-3	TRBJ1-1	few	TGTGCCAGCAGCCCCCGGGACGGTGAAGCTTTCTTT	CASSPRDGEAFF
.	TRBV7-2	TRBJ1-2	few	TGTGCCAGCAGCTCGGGCGGGCGCTATGGCTACACCTTC	CASSSGGRYGYTF
.	TRBV28	TRBJ1-4	few	TGTGCCAGCAGTTTACGAAGAACTGAAAAACTGTTTTTT	CASSLRRTEKLFF
.	TRBV28	TRBJ2-3	.	TGTGCCAGCAGTGGATTAGCAGGGGTTTGGTATTTT	CASSGLAGVWYF
.	TRBV3-1	TRBJ1-2	few	TGTGCCAGCAGCCGCCCAACCCGGGGAGAGTTCGGCTACACCTTC	CASSRPTRGEFGYTF
.	TRBV12-5	TRBJ1-2	.	TGTGCTAGTGGTTTCCAGGGAATAGGTGGCTACACCTTC	CASGFQGIGGYTF
.	TRBV20-1	TRBJ2-5	few	TGCAGTGCTAGGTTTCGCGAGACCCAGTACTTC	CSARFRETQYF
.	TRBV7-2	TRBJ2-5	many	TGTGCCAGCAGCTTAGCGGGGGCGCGAGAAGAGACCCAGTACTTC	CASSLAGAREETQYF
.	TRBV6-1	TRBJ1-1	few	TGTGCCAGCAATTCCCCGCACCTGAACACTGAAGCTTTCTTT	CASNSPHLNTEAFF
TRBD1	TRBV30	TRBJ1-1	.	TGTGCCTGGAGTTCCGAATGGGACAGGGGAGGTTCTGAAGCTTTCTTT	CAWSSEWDRGGSEAFF